This T cell receptor beta chain was identified in a study of response to subunit inactivated influenza vaccine. TCRdb reanalysed the RT-PCR reads using MiXCR and keeps one entry per CDR3 protein. The data show about 540,000 distinct CDR3 sequences, with under 30% seen just once and 2.5% to 3.5% held by the top ten. V shed 0 bases and J shed 0 bases, with 13 bases lying between them. The CDR3 loop spans 17 amino acids. CDR1 SGHRS and CDR2 YFSETQ come from the germline V gene. This sample also belongs to another study, concerning T cells expressing NK-cell markers. According to that study: Scientists made TCR beta cDNA using 5'RACE template switching with UMIs.

The sequence was collected from a man aged 50 to 60 who received an inactivated influenza vaccine. The sample was CD4+ T cells sorted from PBMCs, taken 11 to 12 days after vaccination. The rearrangement links TRBV5-1 to TRBJ2-1; D perhaps matches TRBD2 (5 bases). The CDR3 sequence is CASSLVASLASYNEQFF. CDR3 bases: TGCGCCAGCAGCTTGGTCGCTAGCCTAGCCTCCTACAATGAGCAGTTCTTC.